The subject of this entry is one T cell receptor beta chain. Which antigen it targets is not known. There are no base qualities to consult, and no much larger clone falls within one base. The donors were healthy, HIV-negative adults who had no recently reported acute infections or vaccinations. Every donor was a Caucasian adult living in Nashville, Tennessee, USA. CD4+ T cells were enriched by magnetic negative selection; naive cells were then positively selected on CD45RA, and the negative fraction formed the memory subset. Blood was obtained by leukapheresis, after which PBMCs were separated by Ficoll-Histopaque density gradient centrifugation and cryopreserved in liquid nitrogen vapor phase. Purity and quantity of every magnetically sorted T cell population were checked by analytical flow cytometry. Genomic DNA was isolated from each sorted fraction and quantified by UV absorbance on a Nanodrop 2000c.

TCR CDR3 regions were amplified from genomic DNA by multiplex PCR using the deep immunoSEQ assay. For each cell subset, the extracted genomic DNA was distributed evenly across all wells of several immunoSEQ 96-well plates, and each plate served as one replicate. For sorted subsets, 150 to 200 ng genomic DNA, equal to about 30,000 T cell genomes, was loaded into each replicate PCR. Purified libraries were quantified with a Qubit 3.0 fluorometer, sized on a Bioanalyzer 2100, and re-quantified with the KAPA Library Quantification kit. Each immunoSEQ 96-well plate was sequenced on its own single-read 150-cycle Illumina NextSeq 550 flow cell. As for the authors' bioinformatics: Because the immunoSEQ output held only junctional sequences and lacked quality scores, the filtering could not match the filtering applied to full-length reads. To assign V/J genes and CDR3, sequences were annotated against IMGT germline references using PyIR, a Python wrapper for IgBLAST v1.9. Any read was removed if the V/J assignment was weak (E-value above 1e-6), the CDR3 was missing, or the read contained stop codons, out-of-frame junctions, or ambiguous translated residues. V3J clonotypes were defined as sequences sharing the same inferred V gene, J gene, and CDR3 amino acid sequence. To compute the percentage overlap between repertoires, the number of shared unique clonotypes was divided by the size of the smaller repertoire. Three approaches were used to assess repertoire richness: RTK rarefaction, the Chao1 estimator, and Recon v2.1 estimates of unobserved clonotypes. Generation probabilities were computed with OLGA for all TCRbeta clonotypes obtained by the gDNA method from a handful of donors. TCRdb obtained this table from immuneACCESS and retained in-frame rearrangements with V and J assigned. These tables miss some clones; where compared with another copy, unresolved V genes account for less than half of the shortfall, and the remainder is unexplained. V and J calls and clone size are given by that table; D and trimming were obtained from the DNA. The sample has about 1.1 million clones on record, about 72% of them singletons. The top ten constitute about 0.94% of the sample.

The sample comes from a study of shared clonotypes between healthy human individuals (dated by TCRdb to 2018 to 2020). At the level of the whole study: The cohort comprised a couple of women and a few men aged 18 to 49 years. Blood TCR repertoires of a handful of healthy adults were deeply sequenced to estimate repertoire size and the extent of clonotype sharing between individuals. Per donor, three plates each were used for CD4 naive and CD4 memory, two for CD8 naive, and one for CD8 memory. Per donor, leukapheresis produced somewhere between about 0.94 and 10 billion PBMCs. Libraries were prepared and TCR repertoires were sequenced by different laboratories using diverse techniques, in order to increase sequencing depth and limit assay-specific biases. The investigation overall reported the following: Rarefaction of sorted-subset datasets indicated incomplete sequencing despite the large sequencing depth. Pairwise subsampling indicated that sequencing depth was expected to affect the degree of clonotype sharing among donors. Across a handful of donors, approximately 5% of naive CD4, 3.5% of naive CD8, 2.3% of memory CD4, and around 0.4% of memory CD8 clonotypes were shared. Higher generation probabilities were observed for clonotypes shared by all four sorted-subset donors than for non-shared clonotypes. Sampling was restricted to blood, and TCR repertoires in tissue are likely to differ from TCR repertoires in blood. Naive subsets generally had larger estimated clonotype richness than memory subsets. The small number of donors limited the genetic and exposure-history diversity represented.

Based on the germline V gene, the CDR1 and CDR2 sequences are SQVTM and ANQGSEA. There are 14 amino acids in the CDR3, from cysteine to phenylalanine inclusive. Here the CDR3 DNA is all that survives: 42 bases in frame from base 1. Trimming accounts for 5 bases at V and 1 base at J, while the number of junction bases matched to no gene is 2. Sequenced: memory CD4+ T cells from PBMCs. The meaning of the sample's cell subset or site label: CD45RA-negative fraction. The rearrangement joined TRBV29-1 to TRBJ1-3; 10 central bases correspond to TRBD1. The TCR originated in a man aged 18 to 29 in good health. Some clones in this sample may be carry-over from other donors' samples. The CDR3: CSVWDRGSGNTIYF. Read as DNA, the sequence is TGCAGCGTTTGGGACAGGGGTTCTGGAAACACCATATATTTT.